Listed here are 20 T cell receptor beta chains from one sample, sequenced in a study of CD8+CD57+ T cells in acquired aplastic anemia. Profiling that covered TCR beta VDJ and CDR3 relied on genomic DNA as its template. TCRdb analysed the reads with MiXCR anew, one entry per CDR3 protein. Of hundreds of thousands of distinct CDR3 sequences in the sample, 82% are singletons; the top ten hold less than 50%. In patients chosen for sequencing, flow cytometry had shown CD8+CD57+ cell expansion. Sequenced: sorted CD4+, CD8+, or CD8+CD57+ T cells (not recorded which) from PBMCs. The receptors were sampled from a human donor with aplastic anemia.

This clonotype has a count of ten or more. CDR3 sequence (DNA): TGTGCCAGCAGTGACTCGCTCCACACCGGGGAGCTGTTTTTT. It encodes CASSDSLHTGELFF. The V call is TRBV6-4, the J call TRBJ2-2, with unresolved D. In germline, CDR1 is MRHNA, CDR2 SNTAGT. This CDR3 is built from 14 residues. Trimming stripped 0 bases from V and 3 bases from J, with 5 bases between.

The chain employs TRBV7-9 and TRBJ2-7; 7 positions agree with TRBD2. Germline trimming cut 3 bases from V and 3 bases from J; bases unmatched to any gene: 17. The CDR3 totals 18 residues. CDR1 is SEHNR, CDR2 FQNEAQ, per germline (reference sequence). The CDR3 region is CASSLQRDGPVYGYEQYV. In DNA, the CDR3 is TGTGCCAGCAGCTTGCAGCGGGACGGGCCAGTATATGGCTACGAGCAGTACGTC.

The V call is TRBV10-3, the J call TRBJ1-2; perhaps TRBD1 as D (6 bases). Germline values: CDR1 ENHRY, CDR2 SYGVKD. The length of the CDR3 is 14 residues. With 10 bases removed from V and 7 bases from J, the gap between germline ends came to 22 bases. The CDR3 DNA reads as TGTGCCACGGCGTGGGGGGGCAGGGGCGGTGGCTACACCTTC. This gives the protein CATAWGGRGGGYTF.

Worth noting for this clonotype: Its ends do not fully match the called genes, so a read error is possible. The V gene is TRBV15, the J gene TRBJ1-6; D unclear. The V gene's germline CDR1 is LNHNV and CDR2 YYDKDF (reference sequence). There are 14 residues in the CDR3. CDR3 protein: CASSWGCEHETHYF. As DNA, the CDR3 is TGTGCCAGCAGCTGGGGTTGCGAGCATGAGACCCACTACTTC.

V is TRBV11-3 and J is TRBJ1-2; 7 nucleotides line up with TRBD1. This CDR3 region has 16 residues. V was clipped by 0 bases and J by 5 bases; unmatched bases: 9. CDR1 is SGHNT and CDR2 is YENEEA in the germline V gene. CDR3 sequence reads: CASSLEMTGLVYGYTF. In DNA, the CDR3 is TGTGCCAGCAGCTTAGAGATGACAGGGCTCGTATATGGCTACACCTTC.

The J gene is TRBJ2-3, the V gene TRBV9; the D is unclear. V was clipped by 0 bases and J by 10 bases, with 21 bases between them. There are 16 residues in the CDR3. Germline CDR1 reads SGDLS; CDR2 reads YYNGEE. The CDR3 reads CASSVGSDTQYDAQYF. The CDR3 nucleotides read TGTGCCAGCAGCGTAGGTTCCGATACGCAGTATGATGCGCAGTATTTT.

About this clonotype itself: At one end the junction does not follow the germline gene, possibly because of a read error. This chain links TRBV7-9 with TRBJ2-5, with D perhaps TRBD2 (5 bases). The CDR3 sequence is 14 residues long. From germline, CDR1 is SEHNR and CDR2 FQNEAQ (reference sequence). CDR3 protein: CATSRRSGGGTQYF. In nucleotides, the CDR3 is TGTGCCACCAGCAGACGCAGCGGCGGAGGGACCCAGTACTTC. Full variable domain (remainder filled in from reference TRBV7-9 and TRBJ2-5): DTGVSQNPRHKITKRGQNVTFRCDPISEHNRLYWYRQTLGQGPEFLTYFQNEAQLEKSRLLSDRFSAERPKGSFSTLEIQRTEQGDSAMYLCATSRRSGGGTQYFGPGTRLLVL.

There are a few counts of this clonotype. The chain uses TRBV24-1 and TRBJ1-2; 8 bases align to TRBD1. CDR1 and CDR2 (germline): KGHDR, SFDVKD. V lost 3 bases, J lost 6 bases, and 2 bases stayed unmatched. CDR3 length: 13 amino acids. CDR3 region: CATSDPTGDGYTF. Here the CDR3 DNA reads TGTGCCACCAGTGATCCGACAGGGGATGGCTACACCTTC.

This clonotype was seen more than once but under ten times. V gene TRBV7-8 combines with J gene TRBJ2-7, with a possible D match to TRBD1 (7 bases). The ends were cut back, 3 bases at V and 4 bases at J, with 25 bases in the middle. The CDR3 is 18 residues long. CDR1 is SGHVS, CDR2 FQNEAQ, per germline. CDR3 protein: CASSLTRGGTALSYEQYV. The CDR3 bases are TGTGCCAGCAGCTTGACTCGAGGCGGGACAGCCCTTTCGTACGAGCAGTACGTC.

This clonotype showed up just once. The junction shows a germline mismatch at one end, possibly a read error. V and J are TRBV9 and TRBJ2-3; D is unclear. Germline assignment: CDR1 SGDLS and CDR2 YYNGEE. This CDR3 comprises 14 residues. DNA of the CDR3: TGTGCCAGCAGCGTAGAGGAATATCCCCTTACGAACAATTTT. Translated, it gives CASSVEEYPLTNNF. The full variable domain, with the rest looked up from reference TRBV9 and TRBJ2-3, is DSGVTQTPKHLITATGQRVTLRCSPRSGDLSVYWYQQSLDQGLQFLIQYYNGEERAKGNILERFSAQQFPDLHSELNLSSLELGDSALYFCASSVEEYPLTNNFGPGTRLTVL.

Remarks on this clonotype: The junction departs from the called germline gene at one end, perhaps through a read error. Written as DNA, the CDR3 is TGTGCCAGCAGCTTAACTAGCGCAGACGAGGGTGGCTACACCTTC. Encoded protein: CASSLTSADEGGYTF. The chain recombines TRBV5-1 with TRBJ1-2; D remains unclear. Looked up from germline, CDR1 is SGHRS and CDR2 is YFSETQ. The CDR3 consists of 15 residues.

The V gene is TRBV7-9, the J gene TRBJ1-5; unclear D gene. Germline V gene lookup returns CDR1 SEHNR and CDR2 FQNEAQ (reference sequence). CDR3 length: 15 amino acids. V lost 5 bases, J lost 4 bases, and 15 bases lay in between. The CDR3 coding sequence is TGTGCCAGCAGCGTACAAACCACCCGAAATCAGCCCCAGCATTTT. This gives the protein CASSVQTTRNQPQHF.

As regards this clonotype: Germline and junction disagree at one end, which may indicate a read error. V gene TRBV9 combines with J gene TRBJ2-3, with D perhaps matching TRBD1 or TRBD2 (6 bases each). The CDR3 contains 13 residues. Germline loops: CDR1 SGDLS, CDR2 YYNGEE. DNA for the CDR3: TGTGCCAGCAGGGAGGAGGGGGGAGATGGCTACACTTTT. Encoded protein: CASREEGGDGYTF. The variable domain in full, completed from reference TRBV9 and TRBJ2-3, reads DSGVTQTPKHLITATGQRVTLRCSPRSGDLSVYWYQQSLDQGLQFLIQYYNGEERAKGNILERFSAQQFPDLHSELNLSSLELGDSALYFCASREEGGDGYTFGPGTRLTVL.

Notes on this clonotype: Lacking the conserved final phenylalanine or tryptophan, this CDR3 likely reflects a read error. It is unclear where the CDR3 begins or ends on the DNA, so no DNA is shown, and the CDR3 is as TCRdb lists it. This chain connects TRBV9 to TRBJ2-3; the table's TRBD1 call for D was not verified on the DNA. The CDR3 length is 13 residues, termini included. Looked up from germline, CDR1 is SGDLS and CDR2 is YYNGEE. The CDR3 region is CASSDGGPGTETL.

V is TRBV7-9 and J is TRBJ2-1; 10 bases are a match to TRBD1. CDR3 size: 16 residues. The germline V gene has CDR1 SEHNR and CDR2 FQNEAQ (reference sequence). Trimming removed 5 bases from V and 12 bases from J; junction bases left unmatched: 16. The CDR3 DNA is TGTGCCAGCAGCCCCGGGACAGGGGAGCCCACAGATGCGCAGTTCTTC. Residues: CASSPGTGEPTDAQFF.

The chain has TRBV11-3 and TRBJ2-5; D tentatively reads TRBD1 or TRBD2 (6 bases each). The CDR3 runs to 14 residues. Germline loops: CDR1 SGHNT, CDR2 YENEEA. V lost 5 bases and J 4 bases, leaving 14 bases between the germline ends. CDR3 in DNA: TGTGCCAGCAGCAGAGGGGGGCAAGTAGAGACCCAGTACTTC. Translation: CASSRGGQVETQYF.

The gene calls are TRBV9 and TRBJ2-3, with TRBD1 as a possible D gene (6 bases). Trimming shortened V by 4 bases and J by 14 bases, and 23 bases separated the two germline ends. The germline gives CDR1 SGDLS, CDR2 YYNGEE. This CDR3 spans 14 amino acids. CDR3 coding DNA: TGTGCCAGCAGCTTCGCAGGGGATCAGCAGTTCTTGTATTTT. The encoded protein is CASSFAGDQQFLYF.

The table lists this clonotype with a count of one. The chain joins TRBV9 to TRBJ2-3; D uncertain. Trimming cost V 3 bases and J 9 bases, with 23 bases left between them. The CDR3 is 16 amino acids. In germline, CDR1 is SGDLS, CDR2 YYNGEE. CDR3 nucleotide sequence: TGTGCCAGCAGCGATGATTCCGGCCTGGGCACGGACACGCAGTATTTT. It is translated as CASSDDSGLGTDTQYF.

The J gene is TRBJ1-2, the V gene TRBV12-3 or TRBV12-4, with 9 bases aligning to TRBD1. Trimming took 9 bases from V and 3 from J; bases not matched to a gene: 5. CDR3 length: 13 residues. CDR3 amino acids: CASTTGGHYGYTF. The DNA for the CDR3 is TGTGCCAGTACAACAGGGGGCCACTATGGCTACACCTTC.

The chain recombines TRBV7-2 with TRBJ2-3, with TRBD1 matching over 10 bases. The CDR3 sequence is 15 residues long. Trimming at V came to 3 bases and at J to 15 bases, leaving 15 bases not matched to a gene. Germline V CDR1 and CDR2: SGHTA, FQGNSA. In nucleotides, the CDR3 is TGTGCCAGCAGCTTGACAGGGGGCGCCGAATATGCCCACTATTTT. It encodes CASSLTGGAEYAHYF.